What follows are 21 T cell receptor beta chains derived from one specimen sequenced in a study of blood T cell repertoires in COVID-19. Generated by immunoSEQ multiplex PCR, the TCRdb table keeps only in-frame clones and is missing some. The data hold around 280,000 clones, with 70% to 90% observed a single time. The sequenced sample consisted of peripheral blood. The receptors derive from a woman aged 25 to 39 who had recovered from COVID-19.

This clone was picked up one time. The CDR3 loop reads CASSRTSGSALETQYF. For the CDR3, the DNA is TGTGCCAGCAGCCGGACTAGCGGGAGTGCTTTGGAGACCCAGTACTTC. V usage is TRBV7-2 and J usage is TRBJ2-5, with TRBD2 matching over 13 bases. J was trimmed by 5 bases and V by 5 bases; bases with no gene match: 8. The CDR3 loop spans 16 amino acids. Germline V lookup: CDR1 SGHTA, CDR2 FQGNSA.

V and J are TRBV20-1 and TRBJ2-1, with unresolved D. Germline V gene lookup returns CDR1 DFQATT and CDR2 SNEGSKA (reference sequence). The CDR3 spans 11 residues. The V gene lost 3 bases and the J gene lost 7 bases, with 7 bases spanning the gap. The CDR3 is CSASVENEQFF. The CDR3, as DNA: TGCAGTGCTAGTGTGGAGAATGAGCAGTTCTTC.

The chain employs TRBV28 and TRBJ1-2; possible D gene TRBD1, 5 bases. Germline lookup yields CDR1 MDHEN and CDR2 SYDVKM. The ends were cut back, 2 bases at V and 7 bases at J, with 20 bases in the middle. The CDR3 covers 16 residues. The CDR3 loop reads CASSLLVQIGAIGYTF. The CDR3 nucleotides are TGTGCCAGCAGTTTACTCGTTCAAATTGGGGCTATTGGCTACACCTTC.

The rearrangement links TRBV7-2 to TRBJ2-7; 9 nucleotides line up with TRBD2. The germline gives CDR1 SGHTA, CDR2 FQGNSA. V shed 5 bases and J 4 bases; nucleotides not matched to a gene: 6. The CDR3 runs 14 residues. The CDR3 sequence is CASSRPGLAYEQYF. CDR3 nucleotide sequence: TGTGCCAGCAGCAGACCGGGACTAGCTTACGAGCAGTACTTC.

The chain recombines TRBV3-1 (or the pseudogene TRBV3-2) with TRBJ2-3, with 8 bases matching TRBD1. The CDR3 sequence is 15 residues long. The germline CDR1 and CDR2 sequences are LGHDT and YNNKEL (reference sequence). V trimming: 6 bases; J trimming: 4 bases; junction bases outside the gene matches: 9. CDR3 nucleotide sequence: TGTGCCAGCAGTTACAGGGGGTGGAGGGCAGATACGCAGTATTTT. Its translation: CASSYRGWRADTQYF.

CDR3 protein: CASSLGDRVTEAFF. As DNA, the CDR3 is TGTGCCAGCAGCTTAGGGGACAGGGTCACTGAAGCTTTCTTT. The V gene is TRBV7-8, the J gene TRBJ1-1; 9 nucleotides agree with TRBD1. This CDR3 has 14 amino acids. Germline-derived CDR1 and CDR2 are SGHVS and FQNEAQ. V gave up 1 base and J gave up 4 bases; unmatched junction bases: 1.

The DNA of the CDR3 is TGTGCCAGCATCCCTACCACCAAAAGGACACACTTAATCCGAATGAACACTGAAGCTTTCTTT. Translation: CASIPTTKRTHLIRMNTEAFF. J is TRBJ1-1 and V is TRBV3-1 (or the pseudogene TRBV3-2), with D perhaps matching TRBD1 (5 bases). CDR3 size: 21 residues. V was trimmed by 7 bases and J by 0 bases, leaving 33 bases between them. Germline values: CDR1 LGHDT, CDR2 YNNKEL (reference sequence).

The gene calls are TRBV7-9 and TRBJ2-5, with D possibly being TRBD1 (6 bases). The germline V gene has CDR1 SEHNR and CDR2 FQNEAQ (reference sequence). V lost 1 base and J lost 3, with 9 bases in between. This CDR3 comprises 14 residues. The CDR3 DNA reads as TGTGCCAGCAGCTTAGTCCCAGGGGAAGAGACCCAGTACTTC. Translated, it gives CASSLVPGEETQYF.

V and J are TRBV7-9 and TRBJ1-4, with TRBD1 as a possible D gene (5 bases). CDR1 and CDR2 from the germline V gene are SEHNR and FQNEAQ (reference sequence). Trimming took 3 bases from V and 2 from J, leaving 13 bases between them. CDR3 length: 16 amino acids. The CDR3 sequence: CASSFLSGSTNEKLFF. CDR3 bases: TGTGCCAGCAGCTTTTTATCAGGGTCTACTAATGAAAAACTGTTTTTT.

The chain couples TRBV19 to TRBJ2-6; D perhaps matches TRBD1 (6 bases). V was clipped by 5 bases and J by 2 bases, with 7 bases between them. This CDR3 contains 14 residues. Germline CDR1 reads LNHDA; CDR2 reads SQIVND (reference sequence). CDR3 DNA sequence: TGTGCCAGTAGTTCAGGGGCTGGGGCCAACGTCCTGACTTTC. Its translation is CASSSGAGANVLTF.

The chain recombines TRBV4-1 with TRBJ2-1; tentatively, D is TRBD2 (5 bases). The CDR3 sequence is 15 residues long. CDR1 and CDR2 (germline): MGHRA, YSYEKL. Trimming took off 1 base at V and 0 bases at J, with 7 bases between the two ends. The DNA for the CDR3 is TGCGCCAGCAGCCAAGTAAGCGGCTCCTACAATGAGCAGTTCTTC. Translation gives CASSQVSGSYNEQFF.

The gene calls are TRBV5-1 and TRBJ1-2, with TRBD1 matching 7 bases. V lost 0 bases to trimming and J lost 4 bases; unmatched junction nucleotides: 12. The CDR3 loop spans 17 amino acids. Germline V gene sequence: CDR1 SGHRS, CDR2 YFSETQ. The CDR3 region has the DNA TGCGCCAGCAGCTTGGAGGATTGGGGACAGCCTTTCTATGGCTACACCTTC. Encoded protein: CASSLEDWGQPFYGYTF.

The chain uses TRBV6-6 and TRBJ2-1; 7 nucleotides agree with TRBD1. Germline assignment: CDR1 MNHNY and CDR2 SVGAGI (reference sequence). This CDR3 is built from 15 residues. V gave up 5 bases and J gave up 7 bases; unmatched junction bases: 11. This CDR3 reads CASSLRQGLVNEQFF. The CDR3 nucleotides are TGTGCCAGCAGTCTAAGACAGGGTTTAGTGAATGAGCAGTTCTTC.

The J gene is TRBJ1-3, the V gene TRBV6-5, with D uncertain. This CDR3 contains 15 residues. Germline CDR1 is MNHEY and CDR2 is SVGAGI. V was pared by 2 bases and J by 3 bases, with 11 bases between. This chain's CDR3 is CASSYGGVDGNTIYF. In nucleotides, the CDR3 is TGTGCCAGCAGTTACGGTGGAGTTGATGGAAACACCATATATTTT.

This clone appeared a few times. CDR3 residues: CASSRTGGRTDTQYF. CDR3 bases: TGCGCCAGCAGCCGAACAGGGGGCCGGACAGATACGCAGTATTTT. The rearrangement uses TRBV5-1 and TRBJ2-3; TRBD1 agrees at 9 bases. V shed 4 bases and J 3 bases; nucleotides not matched to a gene: 6. The CDR3 loop spans 15 amino acids. Germline loops: CDR1 SGHRS, CDR2 YFSETQ.

The CDR3 nucleotides read TGTGCCAGCAGCTCGGGCTTGAGGGAGGAGACCCAGTACTTC. Amino acids: CASSSGLREETQYF. The rearrangement links TRBV7-2 to TRBJ2-5; a possible D gene is TRBD2 (5 bases). There are 14 residues in the CDR3. The V end was cut by 4 bases, the J end by 5 bases, with 14 bases between. CDR1 and CDR2 from the germline V gene are SGHTA and FQGNSA.

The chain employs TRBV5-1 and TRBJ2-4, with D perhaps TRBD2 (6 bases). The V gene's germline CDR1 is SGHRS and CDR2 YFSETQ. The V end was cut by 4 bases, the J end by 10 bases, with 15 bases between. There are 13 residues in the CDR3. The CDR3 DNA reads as TGCGCCAGCAGCCCGGCGGACGGGAGAATTCAGTACTTC. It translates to CASSPADGRIQYF.

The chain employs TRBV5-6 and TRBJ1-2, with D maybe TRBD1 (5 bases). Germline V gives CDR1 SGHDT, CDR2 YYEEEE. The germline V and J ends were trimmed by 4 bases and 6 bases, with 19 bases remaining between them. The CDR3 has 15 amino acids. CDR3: CASSHGGARANGYTF. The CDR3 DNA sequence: TGTGCCAGCAGCCATGGAGGGGCCAGGGCTAATGGCTACACCTTC.

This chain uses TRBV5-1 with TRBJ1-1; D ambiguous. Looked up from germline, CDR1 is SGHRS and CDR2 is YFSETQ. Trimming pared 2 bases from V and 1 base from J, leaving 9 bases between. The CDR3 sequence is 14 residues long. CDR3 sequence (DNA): TGCGCCAGCAGCTTCACGACGGGGAACACTGAAGCTTTCTTT. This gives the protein CASSFTTGNTEAFF.

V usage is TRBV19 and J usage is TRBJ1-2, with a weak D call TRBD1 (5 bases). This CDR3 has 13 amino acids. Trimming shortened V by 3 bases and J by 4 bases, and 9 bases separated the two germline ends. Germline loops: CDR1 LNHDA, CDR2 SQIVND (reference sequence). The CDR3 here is CASSMATVYGYTF. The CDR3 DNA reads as TGTGCCAGTAGTATGGCGACAGTCTATGGCTACACCTTC.

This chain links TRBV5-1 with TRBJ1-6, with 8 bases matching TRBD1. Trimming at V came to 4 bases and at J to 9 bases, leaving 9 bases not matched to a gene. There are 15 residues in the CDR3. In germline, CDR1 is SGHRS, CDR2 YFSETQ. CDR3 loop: CASSPPGQGGSPLHF. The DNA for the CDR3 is TGCGCCAGCAGCCCTCCCGGACAGGGCGGTTCACCCCTCCACTTT. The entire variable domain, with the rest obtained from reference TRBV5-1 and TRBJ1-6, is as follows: KAGVTQTPRYLIKTRGQQVTLSCSPISGHRSVSWYQQTPGQGLQFLFEYFSETQRNKGNFPGRFSGRQFSNSRSEMNVSTLELGDSALYLCASSPPGQGGSPLHFGNGTRLTVT.